Listed below are T cell receptor beta chains from one sample, sequenced in a study of prognosis after radiotherapy for stage I lung cancer. Using its own MiXCR run on the multiplex PCR reads, TCRdb lists one record per CDR3 protein. The data show approximately 23,000 distinct CDR3 sequences, roughly 37% seen once. The material sequenced was PBMCs, taken before or after stereotactic body radiation therapy (not recorded which). The receptors originated from a donor at least 50 years old with non-small cell lung cancer. The CDR3 runs from the conserved cysteine through the conserved F or W. The order of the fields is D gene, V gene, J gene, CDR3 length, CDR3 protein. D genes are given only for firm matches.

D: TRBD2
V: TRBV28
J: TRBJ2-2
length: 14
CDR3: CASSLAGDPGELFF

D: -
V: TRBV11-3
J: TRBJ1-1
length: 11
CDR3: CASSFGERAFF

D: -
V: TRBV2
J: TRBJ2-5
length: 15
CDR3: CASSPIGPSQETQYF

D: TRBD2
V: TRBV7-2
J: TRBJ2-4
length: 16
CDR3: CASSLLAGWGGDIQYF

D: -
V: TRBV7-9
J: TRBJ1-5
length: 16
CDR3: CASSLVGSGANQPQHF

D: TRBD2
V: TRBV24-1
J: TRBJ2-1
length: 14
CDR3: CATSDSGGAGEQFF

D: TRBD2
V: TRBV2
J: TRBJ2-6
length: 17
CDR3: CASFPERDASGANVLTF

D: TRBD2
V: TRBV20-1
J: TRBJ2-3
length: 15
CDR3: CSARRLAGVADTQYF

D: -
V: TRBV15
J: TRBJ1-4
length: 17
CDR3: CATSRGSGSSTNEKLFF

D: -
V: TRBV20-1
J: TRBJ2-1
length: 20
CDR3: CSARVLLGGRGLASYNEQFF

D: -
V: TRBV28
J: TRBJ1-1
length: 14
CDR3: CASSLDRGNTEAFF